The clone carrying this T cell receptor beta chain was seen a handful of times. Antigen specificity is unknown. The CDR3 contains 18 residues. Per the germline V gene, CDR1 is LGHNA and CDR2 is YSLEER. J lost 3 bases, V lost 1 base, and 12 bases had no gene match. The data belong to a study of T-cell memory formation after mild COVID-19. Overall study: The study found TCR clusters largely donor specific. Overall study results and limits: For contracting clones, CD4+ ones sat mainly in CM and EM, CD8+ in EMRA. Proof of SARS-CoV-2 specificity was absent for the second-wave clones that crested on day 37. Pre-infection memory harbored some responding clones, suggesting cross-reactive memory joined.

TCRdb reanalysed the 5' RACE reads using MiXCR and keeps one entry per CDR3 protein. The sample holds nearly 110,000 distinct CDR3 sequences; approximately 17% are singletons and the top ten take around 28%. Sequencing was performed on PBMCs or a T cell subset sorted from them (not recorded which). The V gene is TRBV4-3, the J gene TRBJ2-1, with 7 bases that match TRBD2. The TCR sequence derives from an adult woman who had mild COVID-19 (a few samples of this study predate the infection). Cell type and time point are not known. The CDR3 DNA reads as TGCGCCAGCAGCCAAGTTCCCCTTTCTAGCGGAAACTACAATGAGCAGTTCTTC. Amino acids: CASSQVPLSSGNYNEQFF.